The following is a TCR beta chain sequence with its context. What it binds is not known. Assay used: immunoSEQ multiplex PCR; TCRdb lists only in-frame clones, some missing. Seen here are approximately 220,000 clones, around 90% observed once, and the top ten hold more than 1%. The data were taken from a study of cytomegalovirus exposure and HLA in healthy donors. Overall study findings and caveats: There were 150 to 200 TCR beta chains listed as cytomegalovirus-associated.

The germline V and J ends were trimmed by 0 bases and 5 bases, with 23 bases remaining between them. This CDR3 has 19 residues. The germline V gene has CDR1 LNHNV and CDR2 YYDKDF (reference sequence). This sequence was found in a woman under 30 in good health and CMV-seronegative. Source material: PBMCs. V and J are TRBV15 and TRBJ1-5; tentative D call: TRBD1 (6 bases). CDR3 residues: CATSRDPPLRGGKYQPQHF. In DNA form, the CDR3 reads TGTGCCACCAGCAGAGACCCCCCTTTGAGGGGGGGTAAATATCAGCCCCAGCATTTT.